Each of the 7 T cell receptor beta chains below was sequenced from the same sample in a study of a mutant IDH1 vaccine in newly diagnosed glioma. Profiling relied on immunoSEQ multiplex PCR, and the TCRdb table lists in-frame clones only, not all of them. The table shows some 60,000 clones, with less than 85% occurring only once. Time point specified: week 11, during vaccination. Every single dose of the vaccine, 300 ug of mutant IDH1 20-mer peptide, came with topical imiquimod. Their antigen targets remain unknown. The sequenced sample was PBMCs, obtained from a glioma patient whose treatment included an IDH1 peptide vaccine. These TCRs come from a man aged 25-45 years with glioma.

This sequence joins TRBV9 and TRBJ2-7; 8 bases align to TRBD1. Germline CDR1 and CDR2: SGDLS and YYNGEE. Unmatched junction bases numbered 5, after V lost 0 bases and J lost 3 bases. The CDR3 length is 15 residues. The CDR3 nucleotides are TGTGCCAGCAGCGTAGATGGGACAGGAGTCTACGAGCAGTACTTC. Amino acid sequence: CASSVDGTGVYEQYF.

The chain carries TRBV6-9 and TRBJ1-2; D is uncertain. Germline CDR1 MNHGY, CDR2 SVAAGI. V was cut by 3 bases and J by 2 bases, with 7 bases left in between. This CDR3 is built from 13 residues. CDR3 DNA: TGTGCCAGCAGTTACCCCGAGAACTATGGCTACACCTTC. Encoded protein: CASSYPENYGYTF.

This clone was counted only a few times. The chain couples TRBV6-1 to TRBJ2-5; 9 bases are a match to TRBD1. This CDR3 has 15 amino acids. CDR1 MNHNS and CDR2 SASEGT come from the germline V gene. Trimming took 5 bases from V and 5 from J; bases not matched to a gene: 9. The CDR3 nucleotides read TGTGCCAGCAGTTTTAACAGGGGGCCAAAGGAGACCCAGTACTTC. Protein sequence: CASSFNRGPKETQYF.

This chain uses TRBV9 with TRBJ1-2; D perhaps matches TRBD1 (6 bases). V was shortened by 3 bases and J by 3 bases, with 12 bases between the two germline ends. Looked up from germline, CDR1 is SGDLS and CDR2 is YYNGEE. The CDR3 has 14 amino acids. The CDR3 sequence is CASSASRGDYGYTF. CDR3 DNA sequence: TGTGCCAGCAGCGCTTCCAGGGGTGACTATGGCTACACCTTC.

This rearrangement joins TRBV7-9 to TRBJ1-2, with TRBD1 matching 11 bases. Germline-derived CDR1 and CDR2 are SEHNR and FQNEAQ (reference sequence). The CDR3 extends over 15 amino acids. The V and J ends lost 1 base and 6 bases, in that order; junction bases with no gene match: 4. The CDR3 protein is CASSLGTGGVDGYTF. DNA of the CDR3: TGTGCCAGCAGCTTAGGGACAGGGGGCGTTGATGGCTACACCTTC.

The chain uses TRBV28 and TRBJ1-1; 7 positions match TRBD1. This CDR3 contains 14 residues. The J segment lost 5 bases and the V segment lost 5 bases, leaving 8 bases of the junction unmatched. Per the germline V gene, CDR1 is MDHEN and CDR2 is SYDVKM. The CDR3 nucleotides read TGTGCCAGCAGTAACAGGGGAGGATGGACTGAAGCTTTCTTT. Amino acids: CASSNRGGWTEAFF.

J is TRBJ2-3 and V is TRBV2; a possible D gene is TRBD2 (5 bases). CDR3 length: 14 amino acids. V was cut by 8 bases and J by 0 bases, with 12 bases left in between. CDR1 and CDR2 (germline): SNHLY, FYNNEI. The DNA for the CDR3 is TGTGCCAGCTCATTAGAGGGCAGCACAGATACGCAGTATTTT. Translation gives CASSLEGSTDTQYF. Combining the CDR3 with reference TRBV2 and TRBJ2-3 gives the whole variable domain EPEVTQTPSHQVTQMGQEVILRCVPISNHLYFYWYRQILGQKVEFLVSFYNNEISEKSEIFDDQFSVERPDGSNFTLKIRSTKLEDSAMYFCASSLEGSTDTQYFGPGTRLTVL.